These 7 T cell receptor beta chains were sequenced from one sample in a study of identical twins. In TCRdb, the 5' RACE reads were re-called with MiXCR into one record per CDR3 protein. The top ten hold 5% to 6% of the sample, which has fewer than 250,000 distinct CDR3 sequences, 6% to 8.5% seen once. The same sample was also studied in work on yellow fever vaccine responses in identical twins.

Sequencing was performed on CD8+ T cells sorted from blood. Receptor source: a woman younger than 35 in good health.

This clonotype showed up many times. Here the CDR3 DNA reads TGTGCCAGCAGTTTATGGTTAAGACCTGGGACTAGCGGGTCCATAGTCGGCGAGCAGTACTTC. As protein: CASSLWLRPGTSGSIVGEQYF. The chain employs TRBV12-3 or TRBV12-4 and TRBJ2-7, with 12 bases aligning to TRBD2. CDR3 length: 21 amino acids. V was pared by 2 bases and J by 6 bases, with 23 bases of the junction left unmatched.

The chain joins TRBV5-1 to TRBJ1-5; no clear D gene. The CDR3 has 14 amino acids. Between the trimmed V and J ends, which lost 4 bases and 5 bases, there was a span of 13 bases. Germline V gene lookup returns CDR1 SGHRS and CDR2 YFSETQ. As DNA, the CDR3 is TGCGCCAGCAGCCCGACACTCGGGGATCAGCCCCAGCATTTT. Translation gives CASSPTLGDQPQHF.

This clonotype has more than one count but fewer than ten. The rearrangement uses TRBV18 and TRBJ2-1, with 11 bases fitting TRBD2. The CDR3 spans 17 residues. V lost 4 bases, J lost 7 bases, and 12 bases stayed unmatched. From germline, CDR1 is KGHSH and CDR2 LQKENI. The CDR3 nucleotides are TGTGCCAGCTCACAAAGGCCCACTAGCGGGAGAGGTAATGAGCAGTTCTTC. Translation: CASSQRPTSGRGNEQFF.

The chain has TRBV12-3 or TRBV12-4 and TRBJ2-4; D tentatively reads TRBD1 or TRBD2 (7 bases each). CDR3 size: 15 residues. V was cut by 5 bases and J by 2 bases, with 13 bases left in between. The CDR3 region has the DNA TGTGCCAGCAGTCTGCAGGGGGGGACCAAAAACATTCAGTACTTC. Protein: CASSLQGGTKNIQYF.

In this sample, this clonotype turned up many times. This chain links TRBV14 with TRBJ1-1; D is possibly TRBD1 (6 bases). This CDR3 has 15 residues. Germline V gene sequence: CDR1 SGHDN, CDR2 FVKESK. The V and J ends lost 1 base and 0 bases respectively, with 9 bases between them. CDR3 nucleotide sequence: TGTGCCAGCAGCCAAGGACAGGAGCTGAACACTGAAGCTTTCTTT. Translating it yields CASSQGQELNTEAFF. The variable domain in full, with the rest retrieved from reference TRBV14 and TRBJ1-1, is EAGVTQFPSHSVIEKGQTVTLRCDPISGHDNLYWYRRVMGKEIKFLLHFVKESKQDESGMPNNRFLAERTGGTYSTLKVQPAELEDSGVYFCASSQGQELNTEAFFGQGTRLTVV.

The sample holds many counts of this clonotype. This chain links TRBV4-1 with TRBJ2-3, with D maybe TRBD2 (8 bases). CDR1 and CDR2 (germline): MGHRA, YSYEKL. The CDR3 contains 18 residues. Trimming shortened V by 2 bases and J by 1 base, and 19 bases separated the two germline ends. CDR3 nucleotide sequence: TGCGCCAGCAGCCAACTTCTACAGGGGACTAGAGGCACAGATACGCAGTATTTT. Translation gives CASSQLLQGTRGTDTQYF.

This clonotype was observed many times. This chain links TRBV6-5 with TRBJ1-2; no reliable D call. Between the trimmed V and J ends, which lost 0 bases and 7 bases, there was a span of 9 bases. CDR3 size: 13 residues. Germline V gene lookup returns CDR1 MNHEY and CDR2 SVGAGI. The CDR3 region has the DNA TGTGCCAGCAGTTACTCAGGAGCGGCTGGCTACACCTTC. This gives the protein CASSYSGAAGYTF.